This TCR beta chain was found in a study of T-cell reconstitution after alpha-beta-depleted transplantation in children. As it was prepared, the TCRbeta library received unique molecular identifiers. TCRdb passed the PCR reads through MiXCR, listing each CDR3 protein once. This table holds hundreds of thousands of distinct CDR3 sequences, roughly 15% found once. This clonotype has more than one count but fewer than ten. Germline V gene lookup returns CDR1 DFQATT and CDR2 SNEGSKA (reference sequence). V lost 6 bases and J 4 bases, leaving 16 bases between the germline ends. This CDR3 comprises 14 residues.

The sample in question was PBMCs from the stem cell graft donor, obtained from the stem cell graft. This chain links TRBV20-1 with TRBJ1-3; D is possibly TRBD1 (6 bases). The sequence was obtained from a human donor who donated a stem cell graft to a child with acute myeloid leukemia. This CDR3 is CSAKGEASGNTIYF. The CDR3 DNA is TGCAGTGCGAAGGGGGAAGCTAGCGGAAACACCATATATTTT.